This T cell receptor beta chain originates from a study of blood T cell repertoires in COVID-19. Study summary: Both acute and convalescent COVID-19 samples were obtained from the United States, Italy and Spain. T cells, B-cell-depleted T cells, or PBMCs supplied cDNA or gDNA.

This clone was detected only once. In the original processing: The authors estimated nucleated cell counts from reference gene primer amplification. Produced via immunoSEQ multiplex PCR; TCRdb's table is partial and in-frame only. The DNA gave D and trimming, while V, J and clone size come from that table. This table holds approximately 170,000 clones, approximately 77% found once. Trimming took 5 bases from V and 7 from J, leaving 17 bases between them. Per germline, CDR1 LNHDA and CDR2 SQIVND (reference sequence). The CDR3 has 15 amino acids. The V gene is TRBV19, the J gene TRBJ1-4; tentative D call: TRBD1 (6 bases). The sequenced sample consisted of peripheral blood. The clonotype originates from a woman older than 75 with active or convalescent COVID-19. The CDR3 nucleotides are TGTGCCAGTAGTGCTGACAGGTTAATCGGTGAAAAACTGTTTTTT. Translated, it gives CASSADRLIGEKLFF.